This TCR beta chain appears in the sequencing data of a study of T-cell memory formation after mild COVID-19. This clonotype came up many times. The CDR3 is made up of 14 amino acids. Trimming shortened V by 6 bases and J by 6 bases, and 20 bases separated the two germline ends. From germline, CDR1 is DFQATT and CDR2 SNEGSKA (reference sequence). A single record per CDR3 protein comes from TCRdb applying MiXCR to the 5' RACE reads. The sample lists fewer than 250,000 distinct CDR3 sequences; 10% were seen once. Sequencing was performed on PBMCs or a T cell subset sorted from them (not recorded which). The chain couples TRBV20-1 to TRBJ1-2; D may be TRBD1 (6 bases). The source is a man aged 18 to 29 who had mild COVID-19 (a few samples of this study predate the infection). Cell type and time point are not known. The CDR3 spells CSAFRREGGDGYTF. The CDR3 nucleotides are TGCAGTGCCTTCCGAAGGGAGGGGGGCGATGGCTACACCTTC.